Many counts were recorded for the clone carrying this T cell receptor beta chain. Its matching antigen is unknown. This entry is derived from a study of T-cell reconstitution after alpha-beta-depleted transplantation in children. This sample's TCRbeta library carried unique molecular identifier barcodes. A single record per CDR3 protein comes from TCRdb applying MiXCR to the PCR reads. Of around 200,000 distinct CDR3 sequences detected, around 7.7% appear once; the ten largest clones hold 35%. Study-level points and caveats: When one year had passed after transplant, most T-cell counts and diversity came from newly produced T cells. The origin of alpha-beta T cells about two months after transplant was reportedly several hundred expanded graft clones. The high TCRbeta diversity at day 60 in some patients came from surviving recipient T cells and thymic progenitors.

Trimming cost V 0 bases and J 7 bases, with 15 bases left between them. The CDR3 loop spans 15 amino acids. Germline CDR1 and CDR2: SQVTM and ANQGSEA. The source was PBMCs, mostly from graft donor cells, collected 360 days after TCRalphabeta/CD19-depleted stem cell transplant. The receptor was isolated from a male patient between 2 and 9 years old who had a stem cell transplant for acute myeloid leukemia, so the T cells may come from the graft donor. V and J are TRBV29-1 and TRBJ1-4; D is undetermined. Here the CDR3 reads CSVEDWSGLGEKLFF. CDR3 bases: TGCAGCGTTGAAGATTGGTCGGGGTTGGGTGAAAAACTGTTTTTT.